This TCR beta chain was obtained from a study of identical twins. TCRdb called the 5' RACE reads again in MiXCR, with one record for every CDR3 protein. The sample lists more than 600,000 distinct CDR3 sequences; about 18% were seen once. The CDR3 covers 18 residues. V was clipped by 3 bases and J by 3 bases; unmatched bases: 5. The germline V gene encodes CDR1 MGHRA and CDR2 YSYEKL. The data also belong to a second study, concerning T cells expressing NK-cell markers. That source adds: In sorted CD3+CD56+NKG2C+, CD3+CD56+NKG2C- and CD3+CD56-NKG2C+ T cells, TCR beta repertoires were obtained. The study found dominant NKG2C+ clonotypes at about 1.0-7.0% of CD8+ T cells in five or six donors.

The specimen sequenced was PBMCs. The source of this sequence is a young woman in good health. The chain recombines TRBV4-1 with TRBJ2-2; the match to TRBD2 covers 15 bases. CDR3 bases: TGCGCCAGCAGCCACCGGACTAGCGGGGGGGCCGACACCGGGGAGCTGTTTTTT. This codes for CASSHRTSGGADTGELFF.